The 18 T cell receptor beta chains given below trace back to one sample, sequenced in a study of T-cell reconstitution after alpha-beta-depleted transplantation in children. The TCRbeta library incorporated unique molecular identifiers. TCRdb fed the PCR reads into MiXCR, producing one record per CDR3 protein. The sample gives hundreds of thousands of distinct CDR3 sequences, 10% to 15% of which show up once; roughly 2.3% is in the top ten. Source: PBMCs, mostly from graft donor cells, taken 360 days after TCRalphabeta/CD19-depleted stem cell transplant. These receptors were obtained from a male patient under 18 who had a stem cell transplant for acute myeloid leukemia, so the T cells may come from the graft donor.

This clonotype was counted ten times or more. This chain connects TRBV7-9 to TRBJ2-7; 8 bases are a match to TRBD1. CDR1 is SEHNR, CDR2 FQNEAQ, per germline (reference sequence). CDR3 size: 17 residues. Trimming at V came to 5 bases and at J to 5 bases, leaving 17 bases not matched to a gene. CDR3 sequence reads: CASSPPRRDRGQDEQYF. The CDR3 region has the DNA TGTGCCAGCAGCCCTCCCCGAAGAGACAGGGGTCAGGACGAGCAGTACTTC. The whole variable domain, remainder taken from reference TRBV7-9 and TRBJ2-7, is DTGVSQNPRHKITKRGQNVTFRCDPISEHNRLYWYRQTLGQGPEFLTYFQNEAQLEKSRLLSDRFSAERPKGSFSTLEIQRTEQGDSAMYLCASSPPRRDRGQDEQYFGPGTRLTVT.

This clonotype was counted only a few times. V gene TRBV29-1 combines with J gene TRBJ2-5, with 10 nucleotides matching TRBD2. Germline V lookup: CDR1 SQVTM, CDR2 ANQGSEA. The CDR3 consists of 14 residues. Unmatched junction bases numbered 6, after V lost 4 bases and J lost 4 bases. CDR3 coding DNA: TGCAGCGTTGCGGTAGCGGGAGGCGGAGAGACCCAGTACTTC. It codes for CSVAVAGGGETQYF.

This rearrangement joins TRBV14 to TRBJ2-7, with 7 nucleotides matching TRBD1. Germline V CDR1 and CDR2: SGHDN, FVKESK. V was clipped by 4 bases and J by 7 bases; unmatched bases: 13. This CDR3 spans 15 amino acids. The CDR3, as DNA: TGTGCCAGCAGCCCCCACGGACAGGTTCAAGGGGAGCAGTACTTC. Translated: CASSPHGQVQGEQYF.

The rearrangement joins TRBV6-4 to TRBJ2-3; TRBD1 is a possible D gene (7 bases). The CDR3 is 21 residues long. V was cut by 5 bases and J by 0 bases, with 30 bases left in between. Germline V lookup: CDR1 MRHNA, CDR2 SNTAGT. The CDR3 loop is CASSLLGTAITAGSSTDTQYF. In nucleotides, the CDR3 is TGTGCCAGCAGTCTTCTCGGGACAGCTATTACAGCGGGTAGTAGCACAGATACGCAGTATTTT.

This clonotype was found many times. The chain links TRBV4-3 to TRBJ2-3; TRBD2 agrees at 7 bases. The CDR3 has 17 amino acids. The V and J ends lost 4 bases and 9 bases, in that order; junction bases with no gene match: 19. In germline, CDR1 is LGHNA, CDR2 YSLEER. In DNA, the CDR3 is TGCGCCAGCAGCCCCGGTGATGGAGCGGGATCCTCGGGCACGCAGTATTTT. It specifies CASSPGDGAGSSGTQYF.

The chain employs TRBV12-3 or TRBV12-4 and TRBJ1-3, with D tentatively TRBD1 (6 bases). This CDR3 comprises 16 residues. The V and J ends lost 6 bases and 5 bases respectively, with 20 bases between them. CDR3 loop: CASSRGLGSIRNTIYF. The CDR3 nucleotides read TGTGCCAGCAGCCGGGGGCTGGGATCTATCCGAAACACCATATATTTT.

This clonotype has a handful of counts. This chain links TRBV27 with TRBJ1-5; tentative D call: TRBD1 (5 bases). With 0 bases removed from V and 5 bases from J, the gap between germline ends came to 8 bases. This CDR3 spans 14 amino acids. Per germline, CDR1 MNHEY and CDR2 SMNVEV (reference sequence). The CDR3 is CASSLSGAYQPQHF. The CDR3 DNA is TGTGCCAGCAGTTTATCAGGGGCGTATCAGCCCCAGCATTTT.

This clonotype was picked up many times. This chain links TRBV29-1 with TRBJ2-3; TRBD2 is a possible D gene (6 bases). The CDR3 is 16 amino acids. Per the germline V gene, CDR1 is SQVTM and CDR2 is ANQGSEA. V lost 0 bases to trimming and J lost 4 bases, with 17 bases between them. CDR3 sequence reads: CSVEDPPGVSPDTQYF. The CDR3 DNA sequence: TGCAGCGTTGAAGATCCCCCGGGAGTGTCTCCAGATACGCAGTATTTT.

This chain joins TRBV6-2 or TRBV6-3 and TRBJ2-7; D remains ambiguous. With 7 bases removed from V and 3 bases from J, the gap between germline ends came to 10 bases. Germline values: CDR1 MNHEY, CDR2 SVGEGT. This CDR3 region has 12 residues. Written as DNA, the CDR3 is TGTGCCAGCACGAGCAGCCTCTACGAGCAGTACTTC. It specifies CASTSSLYEQYF.

The chain employs TRBV7-2 and TRBJ2-1, with 7 positions matching TRBD2. CDR3 length equals 15 residues. J lost 4 bases, V lost 5 bases, and 8 bases had no gene match. In germline, CDR1 is SGHTA, CDR2 FQGNSA. CDR3 amino acids: CASSPRPSGYNEQFF. The CDR3 DNA is TGTGCCAGCAGCCCCAGGCCTAGCGGATACAATGAGCAGTTCTTC. The full variable domain, its missing parts supplied by reference TRBV7-2 and TRBJ2-1, is GAGVSQSPSNKVTEKGKDVELRCDPISGHTALYWYRQSLGQGLEFLIYFQGNSAPDKSGLPSDRFSAERTGGSVSTLTIQRTQQEDSAVYLCASSPRPSGYNEQFFGPGTRLTVL.

The CDR3 region has the DNA TGCAGTGCTAGTGGGAGGGCTAGCGGGACCAATGAGCAGTTCTTC. It yields the protein CSASGRASGTNEQFF. The chain couples TRBV20-1 to TRBJ2-1, with 9 bases that match TRBD2. Germline V gene sequence: CDR1 DFQATT, CDR2 SNEGSKA (reference sequence). The CDR3 covers 15 residues. The V segment lost 3 bases and the J segment 6 bases; nucleotides outside the gene matches: 9.

This clonotype was seen a handful of times. V is TRBV5-5 and J is TRBJ2-6, with 9 bases lining up with TRBD1. The CDR3 totals 18 residues. Germline CDR1 and CDR2: SGHKS and YYEKEE (reference sequence). Losses at the gene ends were 3 bases for V and 1 base for J; bases not matched to a gene: 8. This chain's CDR3 is CASSWPGQGSSGANVLTF. The CDR3 DNA reads as TGTGCCAGCAGCTGGCCGGGACAGGGTAGTTCTGGGGCCAACGTCCTGACTTTC.

This clonotype showed up just a few times. The chain recombines TRBV5-1 with TRBJ2-1, with 8 bases that match TRBD1. Germline-derived CDR1 and CDR2 are SGHRS and YFSETQ. V shed 6 bases, J shed 3 bases, and the junction held 17 bases outside the gene matches. This CDR3 is built from 18 residues. The CDR3 bases are TGCGCCAGCATGGTACTCGGGACAGGCGATCTCTTCTACAATGAGCAGTTCTTC. Protein product: CASMVLGTGDLFYNEQFF.

The chain uses TRBV6-2 or TRBV6-3 and TRBJ2-2, with D perhaps matching TRBD1 or TRBD2 (5 bases each). The V end was cut by 5 bases, the J end by 3 bases, with 16 bases between. Looked up from germline, CDR1 is MNHEY and CDR2 is SVGEGT. The CDR3 sequence is 16 residues long. CDR3 coding DNA: TGTGCCAGCAGTCCCACCCGGGACCGACACACCGGGGAGCTGTTTTTT. Translation: CASSPTRDRHTGELFF.

A remark on this clonotype: A much larger clone is a single base away; this may be a read error. The missing conserved phenylalanine or tryptophan at the end of this CDR3 makes a read error likely. This sequence joins TRBV29-1 and TRBJ2-5; weak D call: TRBD1 (6 bases). Trimming took off 4 bases at V and 5 bases at J, with 11 bases between the two ends. The CDR3 is 12 residues long. In germline, CDR1 is SQVTM, CDR2 ANQGSEA. In nucleotides, the CDR3 is TGCAGCGTTGTGGGGGCGCTCGAGACCCAGTACTAC. Protein: CSVVGALETQYY.

The gene calls are TRBV3-1 and TRBJ2-7, with TRBD2 as a possible D gene (6 bases). This CDR3 is 15 amino acids long. CDR1 and CDR2 (germline): LGHDT, YNNKEL (reference sequence). Deletions cut 0 bases from V and 6 bases from J, with 15 bases between. DNA of the CDR3: TGTGCCAGCAGCCAAGAATGGGGGGTGCCGGGCGAGCAGTACTTC. Translated, it gives CASSQEWGVPGEQYF.

This clonotype was counted only a few times. The chain links TRBV20-1 to TRBJ2-7; 10 bases map to TRBD2. V shed 2 bases, J shed 1 base, and the junction held 5 bases outside the gene matches. Germline V gene lookup returns CDR1 DFQATT and CDR2 SNEGSKA (reference sequence). The CDR3 spans 15 residues. The CDR3 spells CSARKVLAGSYEQYF. As DNA, the CDR3 is TGCAGTGCTAGAAAGGTACTAGCGGGATCCTACGAGCAGTACTTC.

This clonotype was detected only a few times. CDR3 nucleotide sequence: TGTGCCTGGTCTCGGGACGATTCACCCCTCCACTTT. Amino acids: CAWSRDDSPLHF. V gene TRBV30 combines with J gene TRBJ1-6, with a weak D call TRBD1 (5 bases). In germline, CDR1 is GTSNPN, CDR2 SVGIG (reference sequence). Deletions cut 5 bases from V and 8 bases from J, with 10 bases between. The CDR3 is 12 residues long. The whole variable domain, filled in from reference TRBV30 and TRBJ1-6, reads SQTIHQWPATLVQPVGSPLSLECTVEGTSNPNLYWYRQAAGRGLQLLFYSVGIGQISSEVPQNLSASRPQDRQFILSSKKLLLSDSGFYLCAWSRDDSPLHFGNGTRLTVT.